This T cell receptor (beta chain) is from a study of T cell responses to AZD1222 COVID-19 vaccine. The CDR3 spans 15 residues. Per germline, CDR1 DFQATT and CDR2 SNEGSKA (reference sequence). With V trimmed by 3 bases and J by 7 bases, 9 bases remained unmatched. The repertoire was sequenced with immunoSEQ multiplex PCR; TCRdb's copy has only in-frame clones and lacks some. The sample lists 45,000 to 55,000 clones; approximately 79% were seen once. The clonotype comes from an adult in good health. The sequencing here drew on peripheral blood, taken on day 0 of MenACWY control vaccination. The rearrangement uses TRBV20-1 and TRBJ1-4, with 9 nucleotides matching TRBD1. CDR3 protein: CSASETGGFSEKLFF. In DNA form, the CDR3 reads TGCAGTGCTAGTGAAACAGGGGGCTTTAGTGAAAAACTGTTTTTT.